This T cell receptor beta chain emerged from a study of blood T cell repertoires in COVID-19. In the authors' methods: For nucleated cells, counts were estimated from reference gene primer amplification. TCRdb keeps only in-frame clones here, not all; method: immunoSEQ multiplex PCR. For V, J and clone size, that table is used; D and trimming come from the DNA. Among roughly 220,000 clones listed, about 90% were seen once. Participants reported their clinical history, and cohort assignment relied on those reports. Unmatched junction bases numbered 9, after V lost 7 bases and J lost 6 bases. The CDR3 is made up of 16 amino acids. Germline CDR1 and CDR2: LNHNV and YYDKDF (reference sequence).

The V and J genes are TRBV15 and TRBJ2-2, with TRBD1 matching over 12 bases. The origin of this receptor is a woman in her 50s with acute COVID-19. Sequenced material: PBMCs or T cells enriched from blood (not recorded which). The CDR3 region is CATKRGQGAGAGELFF. CDR3 DNA: TGTGCCACCAAACGGGGACAGGGGGCTGGGGCCGGGGAGCTGTTTTTT.